What follows are 24 T cell receptor beta chains derived from one specimen sequenced in a study of blood T cell repertoires in COVID-19 (TCRdb year 2020). Preparation of the library involved the immunoSEQ multiplex PCR assay. TCRdb took this table from immuneACCESS and kept in-frame rearrangements with V and J called. Such tables lack part of the clones; where checked against another copy, unresolved V genes explain under half of the gap, and the rest is unexplained. Across this sample there are 650,000 to 800,000 clones, with just under 90% seen only once. The ten largest clones represent under 0.3% of the sample. The sequencing sample was made of peripheral blood. These receptors all stem from a woman younger than 30 with acute or convalescent COVID-19.

The gene calls are TRBV12-3 or TRBV12-4 and TRBJ2-1, with D possibly matching TRBD1 (6 bases). The CDR3 is 13 amino acids. With 5 bases removed from V and 6 bases from J, the gap between germline ends came to 11 bases. The CDR3: CASSRRRGNEQFF. CDR3 coding DNA: TGTGCCAGCAGTCGCCGCAGGGGCAATGAGCAGTTCTTC.

The chain couples TRBV28 to TRBJ2-7, with 7 bases matching TRBD1. V was clipped by 5 bases and J by 5 bases; unmatched bases: 6. The CDR3 has 13 amino acids. Germline loops: CDR1 MDHEN, CDR2 SYDVKM. In nucleotides, the CDR3 is TGTGCCAGCAGTCCCGACAGGGTGAACGAGCAGTACTTC. This codes for CASSPDRVNEQYF.

J is TRBJ1-1 and V is TRBV12-3 or TRBV12-4; no clear D. V shed 8 bases and J shed 6 bases, with 16 bases lying between them. The length of the CDR3 is 13 residues. In DNA, the CDR3 is TGTGCCAGCGAGAGAGGGAGGGTCGCTGAAGCTTTCTTT. Protein: CASERGRVAEAFF.

V gene TRBV18 combines with J gene TRBJ1-4; D call uncertain. The CDR3 runs 13 residues. The germline V gene has CDR1 KGHSH and CDR2 LQKENI. V was trimmed by 5 bases and J by 8 bases, leaving 12 bases between them. The CDR3 DNA follows: TGTGCCAGCTCATCCCCGGGTGGGGAAAAACTGTTTTTT. As protein: CASSSPGGEKLFF.

The gene calls are TRBV29-1 and TRBJ2-1; D is unresolved. CDR1 is SQVTM and CDR2 is ANQGSEA in the germline V gene. The germline V and J ends were trimmed by 4 bases and 0 bases, with 7 bases remaining between them. The CDR3 runs 13 residues. The CDR3: CSVATASYNEQFF. CDR3 in DNA: TGCAGCGTTGCCACAGCCTCCTACAATGAGCAGTTCTTC.

The chain recombines TRBV7-9 with TRBJ1-1; TRBD1 matches 8 bases. Germline V CDR1 and CDR2: SEHNR, FQNEAQ (reference sequence). This CDR3 is 13 amino acids long. Trimming at V came to 3 bases and at J to 7 bases, leaving 4 bases not matched to a gene. Written as DNA, the CDR3 is TGTGCCAGCAGCTTCCTAACAGGGGGTGAAGCTTTCTTT. This encodes CASSFLTGGEAFF.

This chain links TRBV5-1 with TRBJ2-2; D may be TRBD2 (5 bases). V gave up 1 base and J gave up 1 base, with 8 bases separating them. Germline V lookup: CDR1 SGHRS, CDR2 YFSETQ. This CDR3 is built from 15 residues. The CDR3 bases are TGCGCCAGCAGCTTGTTCGGGGAGAACACCGGGGAGCTGTTTTTT. Residues: CASSLFGENTGELFF. The full variable domain, completed using reference TRBV5-1 and TRBJ2-2, is KAGVTQTPRYLIKTRGQQVTLSCSPISGHRSVSWYQQTPGQGLQFLFEYFSETQRNKGNFPGRFSGRQFSNSRSEMNVSTLELGDSALYLCASSLFGENTGELFFGEGSRLTVL.

The rearrangement links TRBV2 to TRBJ1-6; D possibly corresponds to TRBD1 (6 bases). Germline CDR1 SNHLY, CDR2 FYNNEI. This CDR3 comprises 15 residues. The ends were cut back, 6 bases at V and 14 bases at J, with 23 bases in the middle. This CDR3 reads CASSPTGGQGIALHF. The CDR3, as DNA: TGTGCCAGCAGCCCGACGGGGGGGCAGGGAATCGCCCTCCACTTT.

V and J are TRBV5-6 and TRBJ2-7; a weak D match, TRBD1 (6 bases). V lost 1 base to trimming and J lost 2 bases, with 13 bases between them. The CDR3 covers 15 residues. Germline loops: CDR1 SGHDT, CDR2 YYEEEE. CDR3 bases: TGTGCCAGCAGCTTGAGGCAGGGGCTCCCCTACGAGCAGTACTTC. This codes for CASSLRQGLPYEQYF.

The chain recombines TRBV2 with TRBJ1-1; no reliable D call. Per the germline V gene, CDR1 is SNHLY and CDR2 is FYNNEI. This CDR3 is 13 amino acids long. V was pared by 4 bases and J by 4 bases, with 10 bases between. CDR3 in amino acids: CASSGAMVTEAFF. CDR3 DNA sequence: TGTGCCAGCAGTGGGGCCATGGTCACTGAAGCTTTCTTT.

The V call is TRBV9, the J call TRBJ1-2; TRBD1 is a possible D gene (5 bases). The germline CDR1 and CDR2 sequences are SGDLS and YYNGEE. The CDR3 runs to 14 residues. Between the trimmed V and J ends, which lost 0 bases and 5 bases, there was a span of 11 bases. As DNA, the CDR3 is TGTGCCAGCAGCGTAGCTACGGGGGGGTATGGCTACACCTTC. As protein: CASSVATGGYGYTF.

The chain joins TRBV7-2 to TRBJ1-2; 7 bases agree with TRBD1. Germline trimming cut 5 bases from V and 0 bases from J; bases unmatched to any gene: 9. The CDR3 is 16 amino acids. Germline loops: CDR1 SGHTA, CDR2 FQGNSA. CDR3 sequence reads: CASSHAGTVPNYGYTF. The CDR3 DNA reads as TGTGCCAGCAGCCACGCCGGGACAGTGCCTAACTATGGCTACACCTTC.

The rearrangement joins TRBV3-1 (or the pseudogene TRBV3-2) to TRBJ2-3; possible D gene TRBD2, 5 bases. The CDR3 consists of 16 residues. Germline assignment: CDR1 LGHDT and CDR2 YNNKEL (reference sequence). Trimming cost V 4 bases and J 0 bases, with 14 bases left between them. The CDR3 bases are TGTGCCAGCAGCCTTCGGACTTCTTCTAGCACAGATACGCAGTATTTT. Translation gives CASSLRTSSSTDTQYF.

The gene calls are TRBV5-4 and TRBJ1-2, with 8 bases identical to TRBD1. Germline V gene lookup returns CDR1 SGHNT and CDR2 YYREEE (reference sequence). The CDR3 runs to 19 residues. V was pared by 4 bases and J by 4 bases, with 21 bases of the junction left unmatched. CDR3 DNA: TGTGCCAGCAGCAACAAACCTGCCTGGACAGGGTTTAGTGTCTATGGCTACACCTTC. Encoded protein: CASSNKPAWTGFSVYGYTF. Full variable domain (rest looked up from reference TRBV5-4 and TRBJ1-2): ETGVTQSPTHLIKTRGQQVTLRCSSQSGHNTVSWYQQALGQGPQFIFQYYREEENGRGNFPPRFSGLQFPNYSSELNVNALELDDSALYLCASSNKPAWTGFSVYGYTFGSGTRLTVV.

The V and J genes are TRBV19 and TRBJ1-2, with 8 bases lining up with TRBD1. V lost 6 bases and J lost 0; bases outside the gene matches: 12. CDR1 LNHDA and CDR2 SQIVND come from the germline V gene (reference sequence). This CDR3 is 17 amino acids long. Here the CDR3 DNA reads TGTGCCAGTAGAGGTATAGGACAGGGCGAGGCTAACTATGGCTACACCTTC. It is translated as CASRGIGQGEANYGYTF.

As regards this clone: This same CDR3 is encoded by further DNA sequences in the sample. The rearrangement joins TRBV6-5 to TRBJ1-1; TRBD1 is a possible D gene (6 bases). The germline CDR1 and CDR2 sequences are MNHEY and SVGAGI. Between the trimmed V and J ends, which lost 6 bases and 2 bases, there was a span of 7 bases. The CDR3 runs 12 residues. DNA of the CDR3: TGTGCCAGCAGACAGGGAAACACTGAAGCTTTCTTT. Its protein product is CASRQGNTEAFF.

The rearrangement joins TRBV3-1 (or the pseudogene TRBV3-2) to TRBJ1-6; D possibly corresponds to TRBD1 (6 bases). V lost 3 bases to trimming and J lost 5 bases, with 11 bases between them. Germline V gives CDR1 LGHDT, CDR2 YNNKEL (reference sequence). The CDR3 has 15 residues. Here the CDR3 DNA reads TGTGCCAGCAGCCAGAACGGACAGAATAATTCACCCCTCCACTTT. The encoded protein is CASSQNGQNNSPLHF.

The rearrangement joins TRBV7-9 to TRBJ1-2; maybe TRBD1 (6 bases). CDR1 is SEHNR and CDR2 is FQNEAQ in the germline V gene (reference sequence). The CDR3 runs to 13 residues. Between the trimmed V and J ends, which lost 5 bases and 8 bases, there was a span of 15 bases. The CDR3 region is CASSEGGPWGYTF. CDR3 DNA: TGTGCCAGCAGCGAAGGGGGACCCTGGGGCTACACCTTC.

V and J are TRBV4-3 and TRBJ2-6, with D perhaps matching TRBD2 (6 bases). Trimming shortened V by 3 bases and J by 3 bases, and 9 bases separated the two germline ends. This CDR3 has 15 residues. Germline loops: CDR1 LGHNA, CDR2 YSLEER. The CDR3 nucleotides are TGCGCCAGCAGCCACGGGACTGATGGGGCCAACGTCCTGACTTTC. Protein product: CASSHGTDGANVLTF.

The chain couples TRBV4-1 to TRBJ1-5, with 8 bases matching TRBD1. This CDR3 spans 14 amino acids. In germline, CDR1 is MGHRA, CDR2 YSYEKL. V was pared by 6 bases and J by 2 bases, with 3 bases of the junction left unmatched. CDR3 protein: CASSQGAGNQPQHF. The CDR3, as DNA: TGCGCCAGCAGTCAGGGGGCCGGCAATCAGCCCCAGCATTTT.

The chain employs TRBV11-2 and TRBJ2-7, with a possible D match to TRBD1 (6 bases). V lost 3 bases and J 3 bases, leaving 24 bases between the germline ends. This CDR3 is 18 amino acids long. Germline V CDR1 and CDR2: SGHAT, FQNNGV. CDR3 in amino acids: CASSFFPAPGTPIYEQYF. The CDR3 region has the DNA TGTGCCAGCAGCTTTTTCCCCGCTCCGGGGACACCTATCTACGAGCAGTACTTC.

The rearrangement uses TRBV7-9 and TRBJ1-1; possibly TRBD1 for D (6 bases). Per germline, CDR1 SEHNR and CDR2 FQNEAQ (reference sequence). This CDR3 is 14 amino acids long. Trimming removed 5 bases from V and 5 bases from J, with 15 bases in between. The chain's CDR3 is CASSSNRDGTEAFF. Here the CDR3 DNA reads TGTGCCAGCAGCAGTAACAGGGATGGGACTGAAGCTTTCTTT.

Only one count was recorded for this clone. J is TRBJ1-2 and V is TRBV2; D perhaps matches TRBD1 (5 bases). Between the trimmed V and J ends, which lost 7 bases and 4 bases, there was a span of 22 bases. The germline V gene encodes CDR1 SNHLY and CDR2 FYNNEI. The CDR3 consists of 16 residues. The CDR3 region is CASTIDSPLSPYGYTF. DNA for the CDR3: TGTGCCAGCACCATCGACAGTCCCCTATCCCCCTATGGCTACACCTTC.

The genes are TRBV6-6 and TRBJ2-2, with 9 positions matching TRBD1. The trim removed 1 base at V and 4 bases at J, leaving 4 bases unmatched. The CDR3 consists of 16 residues. The germline gives CDR1 MNHNY, CDR2 SVGAGI (reference sequence). The chain's CDR3 is CASSYLGTGSTGELFF. DNA of the CDR3: TGTGCCAGCAGTTACTTGGGGACAGGGAGCACCGGGGAGCTGTTTTTT.